The entry below describes one TCR beta chain. V was shortened by 4 bases and J by 3 bases, with 14 bases between the two germline ends. The length of the CDR3 is 15 residues. Germline V gene sequence: CDR1 MNHEY, CDR2 SMNVEV (reference sequence). Here immunoSEQ multiplex PCR was the method, and the copy in TCRdb shows in-frame clones only, minus some. The table lists hundreds of thousands of clones, 88% of them singletons. This specimen belongs to a study of shared T cell receptors in the human thymus. These same records also appear under a second study, on human thymus T cells. That study reports: Corrective cardiac surgery supplied the resected thymus tissue.

The sample comprised thymocytes. The gene calls are TRBV27 and TRBJ2-3; no firm D call. The TCR originated in a boy in the first two years of life with a congenital heart defect. Here the CDR3 DNA reads TGTGCCAGCAGTTCCGTTCGGAGCGTGACAGATACGCAGTATTTT. It codes for CASSSVRSVTDTQYF.